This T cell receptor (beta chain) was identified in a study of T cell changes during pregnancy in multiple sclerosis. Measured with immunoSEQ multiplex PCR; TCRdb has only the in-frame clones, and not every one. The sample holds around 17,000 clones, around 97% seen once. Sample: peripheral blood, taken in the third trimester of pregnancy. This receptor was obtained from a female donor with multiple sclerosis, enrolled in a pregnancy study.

As DNA, the CDR3 is TGTGCCAGCAGAAAGATCCTATTAGCGGGAGAGGGCAATGAGCAGTTCTTC. Its translation is CASRKILLAGEGNEQFF. J is TRBJ2-1 and V is TRBV27; 9 nucleotides agree with TRBD2. With 6 bases clipped from V and 6 bases from J, the junction kept 15 bases outside the gene matches. Germline V gene lookup returns CDR1 MNHEY and CDR2 SMNVEV (reference sequence). The CDR3 is made up of 17 amino acids.